The text below deals with one TCR beta chain. Measured with immunoSEQ multiplex PCR; TCRdb has only the in-frame clones, and not every one. The sample yields 150,000 to 180,000 clones, about 90% seen once. This record belongs to a study of blood T cell repertoires in COVID-19. Study in general: The study drew acute and convalescent COVID-19 samples from the United States, Italy and Spain.

The CDR3 is made up of 15 amino acids. Trimming took 0 bases from V and 2 from J; bases not matched to a gene: 3. Per the germline V gene, CDR1 is LGHNA and CDR2 is YNFKEQ. The chain joins TRBV4-2 to TRBJ1-1; 7 bases map to TRBD1. Sequenced input: peripheral blood. The receptor comes from a man over 45 with acute or convalescent COVID-19. CDR3 amino acids: CASSQDRTGNTEAFF. The CDR3 nucleotides read TGTGCCAGCAGCCAAGATAGGACAGGAAACACTGAAGCTTTCTTT.